The T cell receptor (beta chain) described here comes from a study of shared clonotypes between healthy human individuals. The count of this clone is one. What it recognizes is unknown. Study-level findings and limits: On the whole, naive subsets had larger estimated richness than memory subsets had. Non-shared clonotypes had lower generation probabilities than clonotypes shared by all four sorted-subset donors.

The germline V and J ends were trimmed by 4 bases and 4 bases, with 20 bases remaining between them. Germline CDR1 and CDR2: SGHTA and FQGNSA. This CDR3 has 16 residues. Deep level was the assay's run setting. Method: immunoSEQ multiplex PCR; TCRdb's copy keeps in-frame clones and lacks some. The table lists some 2,500,000 clones, around 92% of them singletons. The sequence was obtained from a man younger than 35 in good health. Some clones in this sample may be carry-over from other donors' samples. V and J are TRBV7-2 and TRBJ2-7, with a weak D call TRBD2 (6 bases). Sequences were obtained from naive CD4+ T cells from PBMCs. Indicated subset: CD45RA+ positively selected. The CDR3 is CASSSGGLREDYEQYF. CDR3 nucleotide sequence: TGTGCCAGCAGCTCCGGAGGGTTAAGGGAAGATTACGAGCAGTACTTC. Drawing the rest from reference TRBV7-2 and TRBJ2-7, the complete variable domain is GAGVSQSPSNKVTEKGKDVELRCDPISGHTALYWYRQSLGQGLEFLIYFQGNSAPDKSGLPSDRFSAERTGGSVSTLTIQRTQQEDSAVYLCASSSGGLREDYEQYFGPGTRLTVT.